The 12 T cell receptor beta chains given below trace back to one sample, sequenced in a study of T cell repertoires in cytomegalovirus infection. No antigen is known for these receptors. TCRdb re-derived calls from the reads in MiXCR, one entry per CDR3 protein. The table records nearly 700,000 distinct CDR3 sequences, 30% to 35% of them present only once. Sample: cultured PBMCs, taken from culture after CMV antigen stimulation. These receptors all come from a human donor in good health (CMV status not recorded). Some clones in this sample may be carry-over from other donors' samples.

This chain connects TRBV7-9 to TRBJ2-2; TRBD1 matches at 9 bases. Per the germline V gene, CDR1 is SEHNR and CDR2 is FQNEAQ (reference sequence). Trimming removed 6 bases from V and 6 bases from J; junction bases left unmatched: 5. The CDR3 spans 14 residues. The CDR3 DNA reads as TGTGCCAGCAGGATGACAGGGGGGGCCGGGGAGCTGTTTTTT. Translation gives CASRMTGGAGELFF.

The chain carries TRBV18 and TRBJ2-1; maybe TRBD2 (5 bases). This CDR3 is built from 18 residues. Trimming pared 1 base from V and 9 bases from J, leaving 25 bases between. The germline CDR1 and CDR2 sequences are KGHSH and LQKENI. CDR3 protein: CASSPRAAGFPPYGEQFF. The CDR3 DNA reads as TGTGCCAGCTCACCACGTGCTGCGGGCTTTCCACCTTACGGTGAGCAGTTCTTC.

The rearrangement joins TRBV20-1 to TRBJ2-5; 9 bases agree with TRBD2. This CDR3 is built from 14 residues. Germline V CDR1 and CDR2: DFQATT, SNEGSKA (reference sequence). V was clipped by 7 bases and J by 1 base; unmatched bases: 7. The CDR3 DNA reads TGCAGTGGCCTTCTAGCGGGGACCCAAGAGACCCAGTACTTC. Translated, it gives CSGLLAGTQETQYF.

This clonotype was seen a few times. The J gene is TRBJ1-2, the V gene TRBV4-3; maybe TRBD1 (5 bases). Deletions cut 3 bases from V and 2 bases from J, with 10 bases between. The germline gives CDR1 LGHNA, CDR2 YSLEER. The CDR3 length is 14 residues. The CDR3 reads CASSHMGTNYGYTF. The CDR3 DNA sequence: TGCGCCAGCAGCCATATGGGGACCAACTATGGCTACACCTTC.

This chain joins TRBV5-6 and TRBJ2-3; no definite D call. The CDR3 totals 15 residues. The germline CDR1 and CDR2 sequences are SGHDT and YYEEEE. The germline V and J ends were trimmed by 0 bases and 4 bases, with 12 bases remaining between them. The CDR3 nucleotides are TGTGCCAGCAGCTTGGCCTCATGGGTTCCAGATACGCAGTATTTT. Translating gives CASSLASWVPDTQYF.

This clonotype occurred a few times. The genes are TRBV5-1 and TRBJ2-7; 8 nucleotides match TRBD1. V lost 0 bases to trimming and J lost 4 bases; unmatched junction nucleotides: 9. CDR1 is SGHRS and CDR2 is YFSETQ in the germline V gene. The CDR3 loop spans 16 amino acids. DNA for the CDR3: TGCGCCAGCAGCTTGGCCGGGATGCAGGGGGCTTACGAGCAGTACTTC. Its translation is CASSLAGMQGAYEQYF.

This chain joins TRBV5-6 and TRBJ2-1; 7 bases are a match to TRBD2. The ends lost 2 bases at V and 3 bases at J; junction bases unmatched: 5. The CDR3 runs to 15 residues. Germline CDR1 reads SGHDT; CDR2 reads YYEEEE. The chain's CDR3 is CASSFVGGYYNEQFF. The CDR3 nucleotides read TGTGCCAGCAGCTTCGTGGGGGGGTACTACAATGAGCAGTTCTTC. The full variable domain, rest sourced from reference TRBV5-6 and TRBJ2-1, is DAGVTQSPTHLIKTRGQQVTLRCSPKSGHDTVSWYQQALGQGPQFIFQYYEEEERQRGNFPDRFSGHQFPNYSSELNVNALLLGDSALYLCASSFVGGYYNEQFFGPGTRLTVL.

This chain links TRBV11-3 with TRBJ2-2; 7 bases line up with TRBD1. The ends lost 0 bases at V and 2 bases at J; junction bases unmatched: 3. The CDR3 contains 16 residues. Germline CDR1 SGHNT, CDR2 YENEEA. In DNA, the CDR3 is TGTGCCAGCAGCTTAGATTACAGGGGTAACACCGGGGAGCTGTTTTTT. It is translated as CASSLDYRGNTGELFF.

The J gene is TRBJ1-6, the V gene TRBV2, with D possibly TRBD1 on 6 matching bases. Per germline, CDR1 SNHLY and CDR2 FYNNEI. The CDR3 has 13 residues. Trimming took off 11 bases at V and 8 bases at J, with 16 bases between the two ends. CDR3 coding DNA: TGTGCCGGGAGGGGGAGAGAGGATTCACCCCTCCACTTT. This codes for CAGRGREDSPLHF.

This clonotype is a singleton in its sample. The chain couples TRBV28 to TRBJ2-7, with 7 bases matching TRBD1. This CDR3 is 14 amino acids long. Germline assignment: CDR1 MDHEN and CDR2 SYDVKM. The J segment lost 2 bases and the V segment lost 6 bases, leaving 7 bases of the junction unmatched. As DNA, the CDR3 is TGTGCCAGCAGGCCGGGACAGAATACCTACGAGCAGTACTTC. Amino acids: CASRPGQNTYEQYF.

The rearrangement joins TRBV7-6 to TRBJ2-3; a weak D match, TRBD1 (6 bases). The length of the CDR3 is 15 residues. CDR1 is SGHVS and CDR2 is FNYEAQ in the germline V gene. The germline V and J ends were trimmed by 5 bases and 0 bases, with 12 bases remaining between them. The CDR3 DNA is TGTGCCAGCAGCCCGGGACAAACAAGCACAGATACGCAGTATTTT. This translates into CASSPGQTSTDTQYF.

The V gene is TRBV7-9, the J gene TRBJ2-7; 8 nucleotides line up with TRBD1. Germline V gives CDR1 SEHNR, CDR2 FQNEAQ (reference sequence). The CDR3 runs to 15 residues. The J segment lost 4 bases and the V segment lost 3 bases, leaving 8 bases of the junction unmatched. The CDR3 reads CASSFSGQDRYEQYF. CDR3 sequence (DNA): TGTGCCAGCAGCTTCTCGGGACAGGATAGATACGAGCAGTACTTC. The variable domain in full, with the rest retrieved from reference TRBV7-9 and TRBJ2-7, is DTGVSQNPRHKITKRGQNVTFRCDPISEHNRLYWYRQTLGQGPEFLTYFQNEAQLEKSRLLSDRFSAERPKGSFSTLEIQRTEQGDSAMYLCASSFSGQDRYEQYFGPGTRLTVT.